A single TCR beta chain is shown here with its context. Its antigen remains unidentified. The germline V gene encodes CDR1 SGDLS and CDR2 YYNGEE. This CDR3 has 16 amino acids. V was trimmed by 0 bases and J by 3 bases, leaving 16 bases between them. This record belongs to a study of T cell responses to AZD1222 COVID-19 vaccine. Findings of the study overall: Repertoire sampling occurred only after the peak T cell response. Baseline testing showed seropositivity in only six AZD1222 recipients.

Repertoires were generated with immunoSEQ multiplex PCR, while TCRdb's copy carries only in-frame clones and drops some. The repertoire consists of over 100,000 clones, with 86% occurring once and the leading ten covering less than 4%. V gene TRBV9 combines with J gene TRBJ2-7, with D perhaps TRBD1 or TRBD2 (5 bases each). This sequence was found in an adult who received the MenACWY meningococcal vaccine as a control. Sample: peripheral blood, taken 28 days after the second dose of the MenACWY control vaccine. The CDR3 sequence: CASSVGPGTSFYEQYF. CDR3 bases: TGTGCCAGCAGCGTAGGACCAGGGACGAGCTTCTACGAGCAGTACTTC.